Sequencing of this T cell receptor beta chain was carried out in a study of cytomegalovirus exposure and HLA in healthy donors. Study as a whole: For the approximately 420 genotyped donors, 81% fell within the Caucasian-associated ancestry cluster.

The PCR contained 60 Vbeta and 13 Jbeta primers. Repertoires were generated with immunoSEQ multiplex PCR, while TCRdb's copy carries only in-frame clones and drops some. The table shows fewer than 110,000 clones, with 65% to 75% occurring only once. CDR3 length: 14 residues. This receptor was obtained from a woman aged 40 to 55 in good health and CMV-seronegative. The sequencing sample was made of PBMCs. The chain couples TRBV21-1 to TRBJ2-5; TRBD1 is taken as the D call from the table, unchecked against the DNA. The J call may be faulty, since TRBJ2-7 better matches the DNA end. TRBV21-1 is flagged as a pseudogene. The chain's CDR3 is CASSPKTDSYEQYF. As DNA, the CDR3 is TGTGCCAGCAGCCCAAAGACAGACTCCTACGAGCAGTACTTC.